A single sample is the source of the 7 T cell receptor beta chains below, sequenced in a study of metastatic and nonmetastatic thyroid tumors. No treatment of any kind had been given to any patient before thyroid surgery. TCRdb reanalyzed the PCR reads with MiXCR. The sample gives almost 35,000 clones, around 15% of which show up once; around 3.3% is in the top ten. Sample: blood. Receptor source: a female donor with papillary thyroid cancer or a benign thyroid nodule (not recorded which). Some clones in this sample may be carry-over from other donors' samples.

This clone was seen repeatedly, ten times or more. The V and J genes are TRBV7-2 and TRBJ2-1; maybe TRBD1 (5 bases). V lost 5 bases and J lost 4, with 12 bases in between. Per germline, CDR1 SGHTA and CDR2 FQGNSA. This CDR3 is 14 amino acids long. CDR3 sequence: CASSPGNYYNEQFF. Here the CDR3 DNA reads TGTGCCAGCAGCCCAGGGAACTATTACAATGAGCAGTTCTTC.

This clone has a count of ten or more. The genes are TRBV7-9 and TRBJ2-1; TRBD1 is a possible D gene (6 bases). The CDR3 is 16 amino acids. The germline V and J ends were trimmed by 1 base and 2 bases, with 12 bases remaining between them. Germline values: CDR1 SEHNR, CDR2 FQNEAQ (reference sequence). CDR3 loop: CASSLGTQGPYNEQFF. In DNA form, the CDR3 reads TGTGCCAGCAGCTTAGGGACACAGGGACCCTACAATGAGCAGTTCTTC.

About this clone: One junction end disagrees with the germline gene, perhaps due to a read error. The chain recombines TRBV20-1 with TRBJ1-2; weak D call: TRBD1 (5 bases). Germline V gene lookup returns CDR1 DFQATT and CDR2 SNEGSKA (reference sequence). The CDR3 length is 15 residues. CDR3 coding DNA: TGCAGTGCTAGAAACCTCAGGGAACGCGACTATGCCTACACCTTC. This sequence encodes CSARNLRERDYAYTF.

This clone was counted at least ten times. The DNA for the CDR3 is TGTGCCAGCAGGGAAGGGGATAATTCACCCCTCCACTTT. Its protein product is CASREGDNSPLHF. The V call is TRBV6-4, the J call TRBJ1-6; D might be TRBD1 (5 bases). V was cut by 6 bases and J by 5 bases, with 8 bases left in between. This CDR3 region has 13 residues. Germline loops: CDR1 MRHNA, CDR2 SNTAGT.

Many counts were recorded for this clone. The J gene is TRBJ1-2, the V gene TRBV7-8; D not resolved. The CDR3 sequence is 15 residues long. Looked up from germline, CDR1 is SGHVS and CDR2 is FQNEAQ. The V end lost 2 bases, the J end lost 2 bases, and 12 bases lay between the germline ends. The DNA of the CDR3 is TGTGCCAGCAGCTTATTGAGTGGGGAAAACTATGGCTACACCTTC. Amino acid sequence: CASSLLSGENYGYTF.

This clone was seen many times. The chain recombines TRBV28 with TRBJ1-1; a weak D match, TRBD1 (6 bases). The CDR3 is made up of 15 amino acids. Germline CDR1 MDHEN, CDR2 SYDVKM. V was shortened by 7 bases and J by 0 bases, with 15 bases between the two germline ends. In DNA form, the CDR3 reads TGTGCCAGCACCCCGGGGGGGGCCCTGAACACTGAAGCTTTCTTT. Its protein product is CASTPGGALNTEAFF. Together with reference TRBV28 and TRBJ1-1, the CDR3 gives the full variable domain: DVKVTQSSRYLVKRTGEKVFLECVQDMDHENMFWYRQDPGLGLRLIYFSYDVKMKEKGDIPEGYSVSREKKERFSLILESASTNQTSMYLCASTPGGALNTEAFFGQGTRLTVV.

This clone was seen at least ten times. In DNA, the CDR3 is TGTGCCAGCGGCCGTTCGGACAGGGGGAACACTGAAGCTTTCTTT. Its protein is CASGRSDRGNTEAFF. The J gene is TRBJ1-1, the V gene TRBV11-2; 9 positions agree with TRBD1. Germline CDR1 and CDR2: SGHAT and FQNNGV. This CDR3 spans 15 amino acids. V lost 8 bases and J lost 1; bases outside the gene matches: 8. The full variable domain, rest sourced from reference TRBV11-2 and TRBJ1-1, is EAGVAQSPRYKIIEKRQSVAFWCNPISGHATLYWYQQILGQGPKLLIQFQNNGVVDDSQLPKDRFSAERLKGVDSTLKIQPAKLEDSAVYLCASGRSDRGNTEAFFGQGTRLTVV.